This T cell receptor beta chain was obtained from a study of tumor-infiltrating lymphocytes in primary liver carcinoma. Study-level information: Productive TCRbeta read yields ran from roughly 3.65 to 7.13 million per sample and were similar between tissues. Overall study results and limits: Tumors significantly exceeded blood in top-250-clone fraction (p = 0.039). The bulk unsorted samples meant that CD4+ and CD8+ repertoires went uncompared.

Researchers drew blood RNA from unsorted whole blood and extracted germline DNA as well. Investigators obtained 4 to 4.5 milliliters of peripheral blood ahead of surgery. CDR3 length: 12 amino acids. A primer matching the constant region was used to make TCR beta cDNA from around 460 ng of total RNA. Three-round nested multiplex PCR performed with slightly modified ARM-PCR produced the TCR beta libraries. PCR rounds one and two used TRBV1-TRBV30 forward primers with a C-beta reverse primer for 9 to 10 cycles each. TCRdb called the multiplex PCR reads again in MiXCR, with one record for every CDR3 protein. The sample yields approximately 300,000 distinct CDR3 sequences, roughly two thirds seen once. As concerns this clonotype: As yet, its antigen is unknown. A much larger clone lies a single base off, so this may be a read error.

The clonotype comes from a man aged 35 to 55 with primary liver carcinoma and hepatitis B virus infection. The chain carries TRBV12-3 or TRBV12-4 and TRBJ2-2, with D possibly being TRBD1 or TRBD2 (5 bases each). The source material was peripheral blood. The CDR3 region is CASRLDTGELIF. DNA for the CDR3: TGTGCCAGCAGGTTGGACACCGGGGAGCTGATTTTT.